This T cell receptor beta chain emerged from a study of blood T cell repertoires in COVID-19. Study context: Specimens from acute and convalescent COVID-19 originated in the United States, Italy and Spain. Nucleic acid was either cDNA or gDNA, and it came from T cells, B-cell-depleted T cells, or PBMCs.

In the original workflow: Researchers report that nucleated cell counts were estimated from reference gene primer amplification. The protocol was immunoSEQ multiplex PCR, while the TCRdb copy is restricted to in-frame clones and leaves out a portion. Clonal size and the V and J genes are those of that table, whereas D and trimming came from the DNA. Seen here are approximately 250,000 clones, around four fifths observed once, and the top ten hold 3.5% to 5.5%. Germline assignment: CDR1 SGHRS and CDR2 YFSETQ. V lost 0 bases, J lost 6 bases, and 3 bases stayed unmatched. The CDR3 totals 14 residues. Input material: peripheral blood. This rearrangement joins TRBV5-1 to TRBJ2-7, with 10 positions matching TRBD2. This TCR came from a man aged 55 to 70 who had recovered from COVID-19. The CDR3 DNA is TGCGCCAGCAGCTTGGCTGTAGCGGGGGGCGAGCAGTACTTC. As protein: CASSLAVAGGEQYF.